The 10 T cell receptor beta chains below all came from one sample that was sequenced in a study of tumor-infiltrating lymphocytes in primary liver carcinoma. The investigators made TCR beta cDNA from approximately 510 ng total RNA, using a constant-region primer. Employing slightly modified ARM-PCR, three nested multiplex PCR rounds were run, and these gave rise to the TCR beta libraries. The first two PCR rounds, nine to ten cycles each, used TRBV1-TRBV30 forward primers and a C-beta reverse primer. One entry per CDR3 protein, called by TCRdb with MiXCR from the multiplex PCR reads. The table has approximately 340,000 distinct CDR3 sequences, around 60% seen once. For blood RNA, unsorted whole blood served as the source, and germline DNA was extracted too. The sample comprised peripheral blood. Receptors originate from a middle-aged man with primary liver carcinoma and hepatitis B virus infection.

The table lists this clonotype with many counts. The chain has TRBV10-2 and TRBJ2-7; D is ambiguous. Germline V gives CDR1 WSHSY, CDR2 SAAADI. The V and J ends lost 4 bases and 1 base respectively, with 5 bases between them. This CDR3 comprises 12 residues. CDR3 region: CASSARSYEQYF. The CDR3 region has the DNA TGCGCCAGCAGTGCCAGGTCCTACGAGCAGTACTTC.

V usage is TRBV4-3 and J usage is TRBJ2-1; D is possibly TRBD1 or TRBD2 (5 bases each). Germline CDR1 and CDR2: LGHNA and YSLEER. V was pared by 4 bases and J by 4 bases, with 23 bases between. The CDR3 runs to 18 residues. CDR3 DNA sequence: TGCGCCAGCAGCCCCAGGACTCCCGGGATTGAGGGGTACAATGAGCAGTTCTTC. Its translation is CASSPRTPGIEGYNEQFF.

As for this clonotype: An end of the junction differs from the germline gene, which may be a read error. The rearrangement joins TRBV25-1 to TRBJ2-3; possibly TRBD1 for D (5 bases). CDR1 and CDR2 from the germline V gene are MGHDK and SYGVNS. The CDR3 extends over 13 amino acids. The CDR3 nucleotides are TGTGCCAGCAGTCACTTCAGCACAGGTACGCAGTATTTT. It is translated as CASSHFSTGTQYF.

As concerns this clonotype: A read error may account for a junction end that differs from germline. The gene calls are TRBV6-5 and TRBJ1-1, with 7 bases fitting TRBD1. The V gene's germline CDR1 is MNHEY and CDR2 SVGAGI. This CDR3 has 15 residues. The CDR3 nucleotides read TGTGCCAGCAGTTACTCGAGGGGGCTTGGCACTGAAGCTTCCTTT. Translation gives CASSYSRGLGTEASF.

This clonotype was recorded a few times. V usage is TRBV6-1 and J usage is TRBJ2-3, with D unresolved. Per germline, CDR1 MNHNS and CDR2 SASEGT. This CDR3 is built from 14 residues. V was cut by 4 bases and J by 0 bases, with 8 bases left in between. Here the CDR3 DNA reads TGTGCCAGCAGTGCGGGCTCTAGCACAGATACGCAGTATTTT. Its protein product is CASSAGSSTDTQYF.

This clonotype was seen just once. The chain's CDR3 is CASTEYAGELFF. CDR3 DNA: TGTGCCAGCACCGAATACGCCGGGGAGCTGTTTTTT. The chain combines TRBV28 with TRBJ2-2, with no clear D. V lost 7 bases, J lost 6 bases, and 9 bases lay in between. The germline gives CDR1 MDHEN, CDR2 SYDVKM. The CDR3 covers 12 residues.

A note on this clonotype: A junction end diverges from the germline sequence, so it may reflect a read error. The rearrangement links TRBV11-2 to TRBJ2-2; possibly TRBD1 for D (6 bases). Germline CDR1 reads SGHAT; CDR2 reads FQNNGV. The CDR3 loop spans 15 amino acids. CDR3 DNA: TGTGCCAGCAGTAAGTGGACAGTGAACACCGGGCAGCTGTTTTTT. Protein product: CASSKWTVNTGQLFF.

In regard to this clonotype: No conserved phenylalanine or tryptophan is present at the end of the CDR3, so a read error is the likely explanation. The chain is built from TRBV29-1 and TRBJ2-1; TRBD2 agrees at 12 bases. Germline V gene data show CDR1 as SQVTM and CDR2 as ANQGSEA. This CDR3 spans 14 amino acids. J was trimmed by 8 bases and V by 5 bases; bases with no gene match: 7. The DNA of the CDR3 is TGCAGCGTTAAACTAGCGGGAGGTTACTATGAGCAGTTCTCC. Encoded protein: CSVKLAGGYYEQFS.

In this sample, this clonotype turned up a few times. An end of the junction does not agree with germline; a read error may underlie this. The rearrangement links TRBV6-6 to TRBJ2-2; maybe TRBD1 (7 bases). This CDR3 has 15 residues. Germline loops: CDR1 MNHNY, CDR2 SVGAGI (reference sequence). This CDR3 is CASSYPSRGAGELFF. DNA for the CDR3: TGTGCCAGTAGTTACCCCAGCAGGGGGGCCGGGGAGCTGTTTTTT.

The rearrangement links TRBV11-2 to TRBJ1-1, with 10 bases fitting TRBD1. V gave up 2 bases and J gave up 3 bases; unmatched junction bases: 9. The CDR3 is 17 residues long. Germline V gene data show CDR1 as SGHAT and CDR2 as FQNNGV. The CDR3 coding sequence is TGTGCCAGCAGCTTATCGACAGGGGGCCTCGGATACACTGAAGCTTTCTTT. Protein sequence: CASSLSTGGLGYTEAFF.